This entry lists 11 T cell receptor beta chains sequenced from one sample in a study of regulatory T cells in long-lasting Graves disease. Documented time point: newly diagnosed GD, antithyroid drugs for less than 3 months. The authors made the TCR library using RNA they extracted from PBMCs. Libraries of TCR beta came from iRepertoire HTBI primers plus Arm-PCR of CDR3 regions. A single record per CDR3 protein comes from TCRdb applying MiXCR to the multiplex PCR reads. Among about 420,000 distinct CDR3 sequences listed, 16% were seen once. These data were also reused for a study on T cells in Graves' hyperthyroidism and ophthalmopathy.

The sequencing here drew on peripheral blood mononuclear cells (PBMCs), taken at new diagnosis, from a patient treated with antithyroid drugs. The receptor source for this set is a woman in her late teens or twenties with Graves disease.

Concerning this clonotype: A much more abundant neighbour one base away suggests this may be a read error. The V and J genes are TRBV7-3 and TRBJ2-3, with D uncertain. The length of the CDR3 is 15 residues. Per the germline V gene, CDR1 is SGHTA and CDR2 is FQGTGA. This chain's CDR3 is CASSLTGARTDTRYF. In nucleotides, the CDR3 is TGTGCCAGCAGCTTAACCGGCGCTCGCACAGATACGCGGTATTTT.

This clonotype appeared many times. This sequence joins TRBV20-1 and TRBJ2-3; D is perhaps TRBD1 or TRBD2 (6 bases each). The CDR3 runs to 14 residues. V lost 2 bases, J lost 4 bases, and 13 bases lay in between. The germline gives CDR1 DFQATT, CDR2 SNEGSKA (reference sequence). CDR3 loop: CSARFGGLADTQYF. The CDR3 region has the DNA TGCAGTGCTAGATTCGGGGGCTTGGCAGATACGCAGTATTTT.

The CDR3 DNA sequence: TGTGCCTCGCAGGCAGAGACCCAGTACTTC. Residues: CASQAETQYF. This chain links TRBV2 with TRBJ2-5, with unresolved D. Trimming cost V 11 bases and J 4 bases, with 8 bases left between them. In germline, CDR1 is SNHLY, CDR2 FYNNEI. The CDR3 has 10 residues.

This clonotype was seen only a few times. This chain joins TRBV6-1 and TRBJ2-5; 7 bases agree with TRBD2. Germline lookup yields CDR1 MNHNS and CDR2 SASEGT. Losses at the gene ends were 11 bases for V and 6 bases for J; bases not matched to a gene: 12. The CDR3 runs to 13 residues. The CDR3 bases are TGTGCCGCAAAGTTAGGCGGGGGACAGACCCAGTACTTC. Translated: CAAKLGGGQTQYF.

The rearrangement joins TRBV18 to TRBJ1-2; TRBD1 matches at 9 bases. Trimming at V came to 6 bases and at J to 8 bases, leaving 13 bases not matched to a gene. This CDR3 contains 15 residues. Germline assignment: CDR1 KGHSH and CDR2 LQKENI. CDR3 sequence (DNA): TGTGCCAGCTCCCAAATCCTACAGGGGGCGCAGGGCTACACCTTC. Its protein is CASSQILQGAQGYTF.

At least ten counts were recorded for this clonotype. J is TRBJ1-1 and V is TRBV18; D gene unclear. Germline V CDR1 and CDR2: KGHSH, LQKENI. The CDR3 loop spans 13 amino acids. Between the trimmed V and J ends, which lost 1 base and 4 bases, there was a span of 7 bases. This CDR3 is CASSPQGITEAFF. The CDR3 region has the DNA TGTGCCAGCTCACCACAGGGTATCACTGAAGCTTTCTTT.

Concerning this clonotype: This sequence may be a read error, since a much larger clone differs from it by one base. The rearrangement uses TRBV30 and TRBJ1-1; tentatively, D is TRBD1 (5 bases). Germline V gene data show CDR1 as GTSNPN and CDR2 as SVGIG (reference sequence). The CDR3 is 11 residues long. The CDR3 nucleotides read TGTGCCTGGGGTGTATTCGGGGGAGCTTTCTTT. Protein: CAWGVFGGAFF.

CDR3 sequence reads: CASSLNLAGGRQFF. CDR3 DNA: TGTGCCAGCAGCCTGAACCTAGCGGGAGGGCGCCAGTTCTTC. The chain employs TRBV6-1 and TRBJ2-1, with 12 bases matching TRBD2. The CDR3 sequence is 14 residues long. The V gene's germline CDR1 is MNHNS and CDR2 SASEGT. V shed 6 bases, J shed 13 bases, and the junction held 10 bases outside the gene matches.

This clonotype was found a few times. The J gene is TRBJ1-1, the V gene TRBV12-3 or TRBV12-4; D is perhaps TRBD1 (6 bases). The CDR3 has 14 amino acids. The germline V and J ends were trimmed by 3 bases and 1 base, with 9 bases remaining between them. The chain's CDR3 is CASSLLGANTEAFF. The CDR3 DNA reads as TGTGCCAGCAGTTTGTTGGGGGCGAACACTGAAGCTTTCTTT.

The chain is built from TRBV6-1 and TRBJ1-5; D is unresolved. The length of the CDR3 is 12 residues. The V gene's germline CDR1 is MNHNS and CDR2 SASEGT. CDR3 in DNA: TGTGCAGCGCGGCGTGGAAATCAGCCCCAGCATTTT. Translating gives CAARRGNQPQHF.

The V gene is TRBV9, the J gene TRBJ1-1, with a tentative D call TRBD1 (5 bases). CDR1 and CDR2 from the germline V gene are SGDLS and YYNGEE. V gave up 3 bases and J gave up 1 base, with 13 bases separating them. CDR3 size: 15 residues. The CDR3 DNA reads TGTGCCAGCAGCGCCTCGGGACTGACGAACACTGAAGCTTTCTTT. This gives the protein CASSASGLTNTEAFF.